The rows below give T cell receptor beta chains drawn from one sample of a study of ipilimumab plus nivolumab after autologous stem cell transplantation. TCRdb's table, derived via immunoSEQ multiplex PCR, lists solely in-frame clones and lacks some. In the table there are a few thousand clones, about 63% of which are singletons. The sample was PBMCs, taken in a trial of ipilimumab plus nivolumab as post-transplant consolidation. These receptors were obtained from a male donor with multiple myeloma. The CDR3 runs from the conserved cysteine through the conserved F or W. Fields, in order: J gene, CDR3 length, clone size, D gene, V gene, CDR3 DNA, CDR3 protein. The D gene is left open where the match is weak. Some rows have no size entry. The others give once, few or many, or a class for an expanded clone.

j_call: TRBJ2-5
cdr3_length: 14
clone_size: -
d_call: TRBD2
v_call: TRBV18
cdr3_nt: TGTGCCAGCTCACGGCCAGGGAGGGGTGAGACCCAGTACTTC
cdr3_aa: CASSRPGRGETQYF

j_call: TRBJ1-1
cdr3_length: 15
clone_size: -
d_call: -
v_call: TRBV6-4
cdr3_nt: TGTGCCAGCAGTCTAACCGCGGGGTTGGGCACTGAAGCTTTCTTT
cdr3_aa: CASSLTAGLGTEAFF

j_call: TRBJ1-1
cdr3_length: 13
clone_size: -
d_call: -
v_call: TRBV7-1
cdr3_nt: TGTGCCAGCAGCTTAACGTTGAACACTGAAGCTTTCTTT
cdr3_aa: CASSLTLNTEAFF

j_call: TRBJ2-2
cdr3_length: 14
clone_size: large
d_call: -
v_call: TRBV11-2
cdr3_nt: TGTGCCAGCAGCTTAGTCGGGGGTACCGGGGAGCTGTTTTTT
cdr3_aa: CASSLVGGTGELFF

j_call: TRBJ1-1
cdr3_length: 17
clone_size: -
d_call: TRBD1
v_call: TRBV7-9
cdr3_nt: TGTGCCAGCAGCTTAGGGACAGGGGCGTTAGCGAAGGGGGGAGCTTTCTTT
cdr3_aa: CASSLGTGALAKGGAFF

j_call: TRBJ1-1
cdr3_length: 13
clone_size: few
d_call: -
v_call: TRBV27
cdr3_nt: TGTGCCAGCAGTTTACAGCGGAGTATACCGACTTTCTTT
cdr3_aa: CASSLQRSIPTFF

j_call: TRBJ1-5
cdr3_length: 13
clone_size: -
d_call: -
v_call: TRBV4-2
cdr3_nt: TGTGCCAGCAGCTTGGGACCGAATCAGCCCCAGCATTTT
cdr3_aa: CASSLGPNQPQHF

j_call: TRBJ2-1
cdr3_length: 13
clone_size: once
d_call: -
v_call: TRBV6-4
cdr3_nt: TGTGCCAGCAGTGACAGGGCGGGGAATGAGCAGTTCTTC
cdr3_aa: CASSDRAGNEQFF

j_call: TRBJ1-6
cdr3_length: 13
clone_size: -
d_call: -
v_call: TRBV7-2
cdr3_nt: TGTGCCAGCAGCTTAGGAACCAATTCACCCCTCCACTTT
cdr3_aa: CASSLGTNSPLHF

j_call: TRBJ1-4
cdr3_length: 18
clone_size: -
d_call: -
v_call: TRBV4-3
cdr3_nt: TGCGCCAGCAGCCCAAACCCGGGTGCGGAAAGATTTAATGAAAAACTGTTTTTT
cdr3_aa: CASSPNPGAERFNEKLFF

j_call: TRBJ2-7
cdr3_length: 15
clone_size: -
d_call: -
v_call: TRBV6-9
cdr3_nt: TGTGCCAGCAGTTACTCTCTGGGAGTGTCCTACGAGCAGTACTTC
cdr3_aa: CASSYSLGVSYEQYF

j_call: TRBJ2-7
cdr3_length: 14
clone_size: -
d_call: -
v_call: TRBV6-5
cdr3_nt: TGTGCCAGCAGTTACTCCGGCCAGTTCTACGAGCAGTACTTC
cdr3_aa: CASSYSGQFYEQYF

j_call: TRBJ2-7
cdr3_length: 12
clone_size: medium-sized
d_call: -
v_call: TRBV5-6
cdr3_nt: TGTGCCAGCAGCACAAGCTCCTACGAGCAGTACTTC
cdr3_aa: CASSTSSYEQYF

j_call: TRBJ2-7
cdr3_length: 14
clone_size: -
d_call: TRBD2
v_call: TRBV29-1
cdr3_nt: TGCAGCGTTGGGATAGCGGGGGGCCTTTACGAGCAGTACTTC
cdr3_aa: CSVGIAGGLYEQYF

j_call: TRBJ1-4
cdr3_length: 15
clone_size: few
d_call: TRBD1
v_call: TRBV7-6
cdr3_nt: TGTGCCAGCAGCCCATCCGGGACAGTGAATGAAAAACTGTTTTTT
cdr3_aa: CASSPSGTVNEKLFF

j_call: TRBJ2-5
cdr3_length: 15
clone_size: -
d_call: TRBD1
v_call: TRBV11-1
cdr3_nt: TGTGCCAGCAGCCAAGAGGACAGGGGGCTTGAGACCCAGTACTTC
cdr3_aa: CASSQEDRGLETQYF

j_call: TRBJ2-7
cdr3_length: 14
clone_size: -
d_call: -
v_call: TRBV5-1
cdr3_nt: TGCGCCAGCAGCTTGGGGGCAGCGAGCTACGAGCAGTACTTC
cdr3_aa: CASSLGAASYEQYF

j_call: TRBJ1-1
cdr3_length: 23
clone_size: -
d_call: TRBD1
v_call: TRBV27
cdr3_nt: TGTGCCAGCAAACACCGGGACAGGGGGACCTCTTTACCAACAAGGGGAGGGAACACTGAAGCTTTCTTT
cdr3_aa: CASKHRDRGTSLPTRGGNTEAFF